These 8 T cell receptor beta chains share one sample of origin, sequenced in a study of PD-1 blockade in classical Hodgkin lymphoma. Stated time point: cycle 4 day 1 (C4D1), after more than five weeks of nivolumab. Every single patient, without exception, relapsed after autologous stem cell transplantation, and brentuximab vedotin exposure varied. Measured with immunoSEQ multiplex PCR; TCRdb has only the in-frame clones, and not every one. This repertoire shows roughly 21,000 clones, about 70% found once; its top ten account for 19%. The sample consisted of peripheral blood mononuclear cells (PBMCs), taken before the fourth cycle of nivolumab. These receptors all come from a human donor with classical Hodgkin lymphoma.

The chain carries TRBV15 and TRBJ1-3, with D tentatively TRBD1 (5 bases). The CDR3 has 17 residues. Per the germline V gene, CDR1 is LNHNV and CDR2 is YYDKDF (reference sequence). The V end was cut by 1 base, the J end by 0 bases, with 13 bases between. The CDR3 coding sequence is TGTGCCACCAGCAGAGGAGCGGACACCAGCTCTGGAAACACCATATATTTT. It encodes CATSRGADTSSGNTIYF.

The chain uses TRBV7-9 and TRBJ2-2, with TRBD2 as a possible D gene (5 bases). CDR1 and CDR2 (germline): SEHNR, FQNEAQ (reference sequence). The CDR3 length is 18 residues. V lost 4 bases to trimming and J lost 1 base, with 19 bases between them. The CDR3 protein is CASSYGPQYAGNTGELFF. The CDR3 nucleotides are TGTGCCAGCAGCTACGGTCCCCAATATGCGGGGAACACCGGGGAGCTGTTTTTT.

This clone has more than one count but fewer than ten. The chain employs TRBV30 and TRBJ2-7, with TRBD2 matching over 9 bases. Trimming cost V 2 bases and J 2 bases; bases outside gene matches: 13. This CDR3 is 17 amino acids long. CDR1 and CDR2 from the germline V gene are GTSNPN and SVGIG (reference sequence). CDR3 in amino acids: CAWSPPPRLAATYEQYF. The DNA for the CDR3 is TGTGCCTGGAGTCCTCCTCCCCGACTAGCGGCAACCTACGAGCAGTACTTC.

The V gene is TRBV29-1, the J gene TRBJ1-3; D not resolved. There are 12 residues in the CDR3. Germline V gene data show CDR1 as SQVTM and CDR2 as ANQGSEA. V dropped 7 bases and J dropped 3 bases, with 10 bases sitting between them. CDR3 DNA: TGCAGCGCCGTAACTGATGGAAACACCATATATTTT. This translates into CSAVTDGNTIYF.

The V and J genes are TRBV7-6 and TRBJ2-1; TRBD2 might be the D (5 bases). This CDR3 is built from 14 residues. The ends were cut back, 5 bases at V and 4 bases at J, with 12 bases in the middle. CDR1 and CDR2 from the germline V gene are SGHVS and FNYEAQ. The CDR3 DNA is TGTGCCAGCAGCCGAGGGAGTTCATACAATGAGCAGTTCTTC. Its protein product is CASSRGSSYNEQFF.

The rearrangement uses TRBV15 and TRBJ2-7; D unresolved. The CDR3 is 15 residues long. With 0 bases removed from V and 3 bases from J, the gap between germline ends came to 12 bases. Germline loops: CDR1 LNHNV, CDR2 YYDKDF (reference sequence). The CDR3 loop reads CATSRDLSLGYEQYF. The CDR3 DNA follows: TGTGCCACCAGCAGAGATCTATCTCTGGGCTACGAGCAGTACTTC.

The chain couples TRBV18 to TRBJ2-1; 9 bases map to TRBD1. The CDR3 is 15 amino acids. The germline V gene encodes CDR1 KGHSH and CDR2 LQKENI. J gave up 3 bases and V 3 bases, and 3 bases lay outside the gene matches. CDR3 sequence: CASSPRDRVYNEQFF. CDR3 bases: TGTGCCAGCTCACCCCGGGACAGGGTCTACAATGAGCAGTTCTTC.

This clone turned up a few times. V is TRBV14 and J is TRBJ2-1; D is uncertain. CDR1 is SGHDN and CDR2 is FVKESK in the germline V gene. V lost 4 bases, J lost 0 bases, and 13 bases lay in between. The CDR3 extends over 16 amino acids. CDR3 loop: CASSPLGRSSYNEQFF. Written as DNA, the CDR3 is TGTGCCAGCAGCCCCTTGGGCCGCAGCTCCTACAATGAGCAGTTCTTC.